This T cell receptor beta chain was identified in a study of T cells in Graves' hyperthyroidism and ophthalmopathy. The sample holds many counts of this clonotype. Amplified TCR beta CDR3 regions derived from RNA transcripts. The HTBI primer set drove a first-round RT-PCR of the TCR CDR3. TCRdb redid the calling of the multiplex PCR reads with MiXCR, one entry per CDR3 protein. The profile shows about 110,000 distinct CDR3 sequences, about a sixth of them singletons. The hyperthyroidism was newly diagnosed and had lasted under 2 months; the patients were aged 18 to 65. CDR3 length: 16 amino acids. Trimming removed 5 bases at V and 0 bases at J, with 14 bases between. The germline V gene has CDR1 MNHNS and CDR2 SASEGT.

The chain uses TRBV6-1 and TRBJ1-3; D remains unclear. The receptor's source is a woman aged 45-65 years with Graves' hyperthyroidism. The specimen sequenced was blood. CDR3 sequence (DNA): TGTGCCAGCAGTCCCCCAACCGGGCGCTCTGGAAACACCATATATTTT. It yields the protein CASSPPTGRSGNTIYF.